This TCR beta chain was identified during a study of blood T cell repertoires in COVID-19. Study-wide background: T cells, B-cell-depleted T cells, or PBMCs provided the cDNA or gDNA that served as material.

Authors' processing steps: Estimation of nucleated cell counts was performed using reference gene primer amplification. Generated by immunoSEQ multiplex PCR, the TCRdb table keeps only in-frame clones and is missing some. V and J calls and clone size are copied from that table; D and trimming were computed from the DNA. The sample lists 540,000 or so clones; 85% to 90% were seen once. The Seattle site enrolled patients during active infection and followed them longitudinally. The ends lost 3 bases at V and 1 base at J; junction bases unmatched: 17. This CDR3 has 19 amino acids. Germline V CDR1 and CDR2: SGHRS, YFSETQ.

The rearrangement links TRBV5-1 to TRBJ2-7; TRBD1 agrees at 9 bases. Sequenced: peripheral blood. The clonotype comes from a woman aged 50 to 60 with COVID-19, enrolled during active disease. CDR3 sequence (DNA): TGCGCCAGCAGCTCCCGGGAGGCCCGACCGGGACAGGGATCCTACGAGCAGTACTTC. The encoded protein is CASSSREARPGQGSYEQYF. The variable domain in full, with the rest retrieved from reference TRBV5-1 and TRBJ2-7, is KAGVTQTPRYLIKTRGQQVTLSCSPISGHRSVSWYQQTPGQGLQFLFEYFSETQRNKGNFPGRFSGRQFSNSRSEMNVSTLELGDSALYLCASSSREARPGQGSYEQYFGPGTRLTVT.